One sample yielded the 16 T cell receptor beta chains listed below, sequenced in a study of Graves' ophthalmopathy and Graves' hyperthyroidism. Investigators amplified TCR beta CDR3 regions from RNA transcripts. Following a first-round RT-PCR that used HTBI primers, a second-round multiplex PCR was carried out. TCRdb called the multiplex PCR reads again in MiXCR, with one record for every CDR3 protein. The sample lists roughly 350,000 distinct CDR3 sequences; approximately 18% were seen once. Sequenced input: peripheral blood. These receptors all come from an adult woman with stable Graves' hyperthyroidism.

This clonotype was counted at least ten times. The V gene is TRBV10-3, the J gene TRBJ1-5; D remains unclear. The CDR3 is made up of 14 amino acids. Per the germline V gene, CDR1 is ENHRY and CDR2 is SYGVKD. The germline V and J ends were trimmed by 4 bases and 1 base, with 8 bases remaining between them. The CDR3: CAISALYSNQPQHF. In nucleotides, the CDR3 is TGTGCCATCAGTGCTCTATACAGCAATCAGCCCCAGCATTTT.

This clonotype has at least ten counts. J is TRBJ1-6 and V is TRBV28; D possibly corresponds to TRBD1 (5 bases). The V end was cut by 4 bases, the J end by 6 bases, with 13 bases between. Germline V gives CDR1 MDHEN, CDR2 SYDVKM. The CDR3 runs to 15 residues. This chain's CDR3 is CASSWGSGINSPLHF. In nucleotides, the CDR3 is TGTGCCAGCAGTTGGGGGAGCGGTATTAATTCACCCCTCCACTTT.

This clonotype was seen many times. Relative to the germline gene, one junction end is altered; a read error may explain this. The chain recombines TRBV29-1 with TRBJ1-1; D not resolved. Germline V gene data show CDR1 as SQVTM and CDR2 as ANQGSEA. The CDR3 spans 11 residues. CDR3 sequence reads: CSVGVKTEAFF. CDR3 sequence (DNA): TGCAGCGTTGGGGTGAAGACTGAAGCTTTCTTT.

This clonotype was counted many times. The CDR3 DNA reads TGCAGCGTTGAAGATGACAGGGAGAACACTGAAGCTTTCTTT. Translating gives CSVEDDRENTEAFF. The V and J genes are TRBV29-1 and TRBJ1-1; TRBD1 matches 7 bases. There are 14 residues in the CDR3. CDR1 and CDR2 from the germline V gene are SQVTM and ANQGSEA. Germline trimming cut 0 bases from V and 1 base from J; bases unmatched to any gene: 2. The full variable domain, completed using reference TRBV29-1 and TRBJ1-1, is SAVISQKPSRDICQRGTSLTIQCQVDSQVTMMFWYRQQPGQSLTLIATANQGSEATYESGFVIDKFPISRPNLTFSTLTVSNMSPEDSSIYLCSVEDDRENTEAFFGQGTRLTVV.

This clonotype came up once. This chain joins TRBV28 and TRBJ2-7, with 14 positions matching TRBD2. Germline CDR1 reads MDHEN; CDR2 reads SYDVKM. CDR3 length equals 14 residues. The trim removed 6 bases at V and 9 bases at J, leaving 7 bases unmatched. CDR3 nucleotides: TGTGCCAGCAGCTCACGACTAGCGGGAGGGTGGCAGTACTTC. This translates into CASSSRLAGGWQYF.

This clonotype was recorded many times. This chain uses TRBV7-2 with TRBJ2-7; maybe TRBD1 (6 bases). The germline V and J ends were trimmed by 4 bases and 4 bases, with 14 bases remaining between them. CDR1 and CDR2 from the germline V gene are SGHTA and FQGNSA. The CDR3 runs 14 residues. CDR3 loop: CASSYAQGLYEQYF. DNA for the CDR3: TGTGCCAGCAGCTACGCCCAGGGGCTTTACGAGCAGTACTTC. Filled out from reference TRBV7-2 and TRBJ2-7, the complete variable domain reads GAGVSQSPSNKVTEKGKDVELRCDPISGHTALYWYRQSLGQGLEFLIYFQGNSAPDKSGLPSDRFSAERTGGSVSTLTIQRTQQEDSAVYLCASSYAQGLYEQYFGPGTRLTVT.

The J gene is TRBJ2-5, the V gene TRBV2; possible D gene TRBD2, 6 bases. Trimming left V 5 bases short and J 2 bases short, with 18 bases between. The CDR3 has 16 residues. Germline CDR1 SNHLY, CDR2 FYNNEI. CDR3: CASSSLALETQETQYF. DNA for the CDR3: TGTGCCAGCAGTTCACTAGCCTTGGAGACGCAAGAGACCCAGTACTTC.

This clonotype was observed at least ten times. The rearrangement uses TRBV6-5 and TRBJ2-4; D tentatively reads TRBD1 or TRBD2 (5 bases each). Trimming took 2 bases from V and 6 from J, leaving 14 bases between them. Germline V lookup: CDR1 MNHEY, CDR2 SVGAGI. This CDR3 contains 15 residues. CDR3 DNA sequence: TGTGCCAGCAGTTACGGACCCCGGGACCTAAACATTCAGTACTTC. This encodes CASSYGPRDLNIQYF.

The chain employs TRBV19 and TRBJ1-6; 9 positions agree with TRBD1. This CDR3 spans 13 amino acids. Germline V CDR1 and CDR2: LNHDA, SQIVND (reference sequence). V gave up 10 bases and J gave up 9 bases; unmatched junction bases: 7. CDR3 loop: CAIHRGLRSPLHF. In nucleotides, the CDR3 is TGTGCCATCCACAGGGGGCTCCGTTCACCCCTCCACTTT. Full variable domain (outside the CDR3, taken from reference TRBV19 and TRBJ1-6): DGGITQSPKYLFRKEGQNVTLSCEQNLNHDAMYWYRQDPGQGLRLIYYSQIVNDFQKGDIAEGYSVSREKKESFPLTVTSAQKNPTAFYLCAIHRGLRSPLHFGNGTRLTVT.

Ten or more counts support this clonotype. This rearrangement joins TRBV27 to TRBJ1-1; D might be TRBD1 (5 bases). Germline CDR1 and CDR2: MNHEY and SMNVEV (reference sequence). There are 14 residues in the CDR3. Trimming pared 5 bases from V and 1 base from J, leaving 11 bases between. CDR3 amino acids: CASSPGTANTEAFF. For the CDR3, the DNA is TGTGCCAGCAGTCCTGGGACGGCGAACACTGAAGCTTTCTTT.

There are many counts of this clonotype. The chain recombines TRBV28 with TRBJ2-4; D call uncertain. CDR1 and CDR2 from the germline V gene are MDHEN and SYDVKM. This CDR3 has 15 residues. The germline V and J ends were trimmed by 7 bases and 8 bases, with 21 bases remaining between them. CDR3 sequence (DNA): TGTGCCAGCAACCGCAGGAACGGTGGGTGGGACATTCAGTACTTC. It encodes CASNRRNGGWDIQYF. Full variable domain (rest looked up from reference TRBV28 and TRBJ2-4): DVKVTQSSRYLVKRTGEKVFLECVQDMDHENMFWYRQDPGLGLRLIYFSYDVKMKEKGDIPEGYSVSREKKERFSLILESASTNQTSMYLCASNRRNGGWDIQYFGAGTRLSVL.

Ten or more counts support this clonotype. The J gene is TRBJ2-5, the V gene TRBV20-1; D might be TRBD2 (5 bases). The V end was cut by 6 bases, the J end by 5 bases, with 19 bases between. Germline V gene data show CDR1 as DFQATT and CDR2 as SNEGSKA (reference sequence). This CDR3 spans 14 amino acids. CDR3 in DNA: TGCAGTGCCGAGACGGACTCATCTAAGGAGACCCAGTACTTC. It codes for CSAETDSSKETQYF.

In this sample, this clonotype turned up many times. A junction boundary mismatches the germline segment, possibly from a read error. This chain links TRBV5-1 with TRBJ2-7, with TRBD1 as a possible D gene (5 bases). Germline lookup yields CDR1 SGHRS and CDR2 YFSETQ. The CDR3 has 15 amino acids. The CDR3 coding sequence is TGCGCCAGCACCTTGCTGGGAAGGGGTCTCTACGAGCAGTACTTC. This translates into CASTLLGRGLYEQYF. The variable domain in full, with the rest retrieved from reference TRBV5-1 and TRBJ2-7, is KAGVTQTPRYLIKTRGQQVTLSCSPISGHRSVSWYQQTPGQGLQFLFEYFSETQRNKGNFPGRFSGRQFSNSRSEMNVSTLELGDSALYLCASTLLGRGLYEQYFGPGTRLTVT.

This clonotype was picked up many times. This chain links TRBV5-6 with TRBJ2-7, with D possibly matching TRBD2 (5 bases). CDR1 and CDR2 (germline): SGHDT, YYEEEE. The CDR3 spans 11 residues. V lost 5 bases, J lost 5 bases, and 8 bases lay in between. The CDR3 DNA reads as TGTGCCAGCAGTACTAGTGACGAGCAGTACTTC. As protein: CASSTSDEQYF.

This clonotype was recorded many times. V usage is TRBV28 and J usage is TRBJ2-7; tentatively, D is TRBD1 (5 bases). V lost 2 bases and J lost 5, with 16 bases in between. CDR3 length equals 15 residues. CDR1 and CDR2 from the germline V gene are MDHEN and SYDVKM. CDR3 in DNA: TGTGCCAGCAGTTTAGGTGGGGCAGGGATCCACGAGCAGTACTTC. Its translation: CASSLGGAGIHEQYF.

This clonotype was seen many times. This rearrangement joins TRBV12-3 or TRBV12-4 to TRBJ1-2; D may be TRBD1 (5 bases). The CDR3 sequence is 13 residues long. V was shortened by 2 bases and J by 8 bases, with 12 bases between the two germline ends. The CDR3 DNA reads TGTGCCAGCAGTTTAATTAGGGGAAGCGGCTACACCTTC. This codes for CASSLIRGSGYTF.